This T cell receptor (beta chain) was observed in a study of cytomegalovirus exposure and HLA in healthy donors. Study background: For the approximately 400 genotyped donors, more than 65% fell within the Caucasian-associated ancestry cluster.

Regarding the study as a whole: Apparent HLA restriction characterized most CMV-associated TCR beta chains in a later analysis.

This clone was counted between two and nine times. What it recognizes is unknown. The PCR made use of 60 Vbeta and 13 Jbeta primers. The method was immunoSEQ multiplex PCR; TCRdb's version includes in-frame clones alone and lacks a portion of them. The profile covers approximately 90,000 clones, with under 80% appearing a single time and 5% to 6.5% taken by the ten largest. The sequence was collected from a woman aged 25-40 years in good health and CMV-seronegative. Sequencing input: PBMCs.

CDR3 nucleotide sequence: TGTGCCAGCAGTGACGCAAAACAGCTAAATGAGCAGTTCTTC. Translated: CASSDAKQLNEQFF. This rearrangement joins TRBV6-4 to TRBJ2-1; D is unresolved. The ends were cut back, 2 bases at V and 7 bases at J, with 12 bases in the middle. Germline-derived CDR1 and CDR2 are MRHNA and SNTAGT. This CDR3 is built from 14 residues.